This T cell receptor (beta chain) originates from a study of long-term antiretroviral therapy in people with HIV. Study background: The earliest samples predate the 2015 immediate-ART recommendation by about a decade. Broader study findings: It was observed that HIV repertoires exhibited narrower CDR3 length ranges than controls.

In regard to this clone: Its target is unknown.

Researchers report immunoSEQ v3.0 was run at survey level. Sequencing was performed with immunoSEQ multiplex PCR; in TCRdb, only in-frame clones are kept and a portion is missing. The sample includes 10,000 to 11,000 clones, about 81% of them seen just once. The clonotype originates from a man between 40 and 49 years old with HIV. The specimen comprised unsorted PBMCs, sampled 1.8 years after starting antiretroviral therapy.

CDR3 bases: TGTGCCAGCAGCGAACACCAGCGGGAGGGCCAAAGCACAGATACGCAGTATTTT. Amino acids: CASSEHQREGQSTDTQYF. V is TRBV5-8 and J is TRBJ2-3; 10 bases are shared with TRBD2. Looked up from germline, CDR1 is SGHTS and CDR2 is YDEGEE. J gave up 0 bases and V 4 bases, and 11 bases lay outside the gene matches. This CDR3 has 18 residues. Supplemented by reference TRBV5-8 and TRBJ2-3, the full variable domain reads EAGVTQSPTHLIKTRGQQATLRCSPISGHTSVYWYQQALGLGLQFLLWYDEGEERNRGNFPPRFSGRQFPNYSSELNVNALELEDSALYLCASSEHQREGQSTDTQYFGPGTRLTVL.